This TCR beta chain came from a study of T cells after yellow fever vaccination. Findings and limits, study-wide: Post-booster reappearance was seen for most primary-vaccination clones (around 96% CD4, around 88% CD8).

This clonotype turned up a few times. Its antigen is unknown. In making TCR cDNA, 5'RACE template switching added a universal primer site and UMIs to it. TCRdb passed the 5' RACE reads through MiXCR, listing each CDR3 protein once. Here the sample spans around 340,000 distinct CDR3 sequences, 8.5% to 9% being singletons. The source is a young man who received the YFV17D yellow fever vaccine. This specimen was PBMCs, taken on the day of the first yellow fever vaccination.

The CDR3: CASSPQGPGYGYTF. The CDR3 coding sequence is TGTGCCAGCAGCCCCCAGGGGCCAGGGTATGGCTACACCTTC. The V gene is TRBV5-6, the J gene TRBJ1-2, with TRBD1 as a possible D gene (6 bases). The germline V gene encodes CDR1 SGHDT and CDR2 YYEEEE. V was cut by 4 bases and J by 5 bases, with 15 bases left in between. The CDR3 is made up of 14 amino acids.